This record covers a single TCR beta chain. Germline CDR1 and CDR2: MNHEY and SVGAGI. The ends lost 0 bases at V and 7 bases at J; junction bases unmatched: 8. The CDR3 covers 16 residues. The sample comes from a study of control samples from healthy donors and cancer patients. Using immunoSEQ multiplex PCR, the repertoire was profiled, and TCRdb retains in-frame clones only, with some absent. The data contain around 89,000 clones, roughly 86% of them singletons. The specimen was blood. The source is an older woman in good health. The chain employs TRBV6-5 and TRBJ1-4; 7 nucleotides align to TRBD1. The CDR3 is CASSYSGQGGFEKLFF. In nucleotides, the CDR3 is TGTGCCAGCAGTTACTCTGGGCAGGGGGGGTTTGAAAAACTGTTTTTT.